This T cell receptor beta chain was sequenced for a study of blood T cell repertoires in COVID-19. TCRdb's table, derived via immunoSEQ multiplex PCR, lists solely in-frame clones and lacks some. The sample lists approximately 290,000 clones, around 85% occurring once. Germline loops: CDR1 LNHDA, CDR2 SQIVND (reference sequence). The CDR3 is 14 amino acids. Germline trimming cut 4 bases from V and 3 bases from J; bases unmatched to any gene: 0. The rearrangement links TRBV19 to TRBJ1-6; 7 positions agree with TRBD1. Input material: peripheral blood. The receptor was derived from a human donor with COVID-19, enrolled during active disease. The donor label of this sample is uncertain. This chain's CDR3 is CASSRDSYNSPLHF. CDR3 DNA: TGTGCCAGTAGTAGGGACAGCTATAATTCACCCCTCCACTTT.